The 5 T cell receptor beta chains listed next were all sequenced from one sample in a study of blood T cell repertoires in COVID-19 (dated by TCRdb to 2020 to 2022). Library construction relied on the immunoSEQ multiplex PCR assay. TCRdb stores this immuneACCESS table with in-frame sequences only. Part of the clones is absent; in the studies checked, under half of the shortfall reflects unresolved V genes, and no reason is known for the rest. For this sample the table gives approximately 270,000 clones, of which around 88% were detected only once. Roughly 6% of the sample is taken by the ten largest. Source material: peripheral blood. The receptors shown here come from a woman aged 25 to 39 with COVID-19, enrolled during active disease.

This chain's CDR3 is CASSSDPTGTDTEAFF. CDR3 nucleotides: TGTGCCAGCAGTTCCGACCCGACAGGGACGGACACTGAAGCTTTCTTT. The chain joins TRBV27 to TRBJ1-1, with 7 bases fitting TRBD1. Germline V gene lookup returns CDR1 MNHEY and CDR2 SMNVEV (reference sequence). The CDR3 extends over 16 amino acids. The ends lost 4 bases at V and 3 bases at J; junction bases unmatched: 11.

The CDR3 coding sequence is TGTGCCAGCTCACCGGAACAGTTTTTTTCCTACTCCACTGAAGCTTTCTTT. Protein: CASSPEQFFSYSTEAFF. The rearrangement links TRBV18 to TRBJ1-1; D is unresolved. V was trimmed by 3 bases and J by 4 bases, leaving 21 bases between them. Germline V gives CDR1 KGHSH, CDR2 LQKENI. The CDR3 is 17 amino acids.

The genes are TRBV4-1 and TRBJ2-7; TRBD1 might be the D (5 bases). The germline gives CDR1 MGHRA, CDR2 YSYEKL. Trimming removed 1 base at V and 3 bases at J, with 13 bases between. The CDR3 is made up of 15 amino acids. The CDR3 bases are TGCGCCAGCAGCCAAGCGGCCGGAGACAGCTACGAGCAGTACTTC. As protein: CASSQAAGDSYEQYF.

The V and J genes are TRBV2 and TRBJ2-6, with D hard to call. In germline, CDR1 is SNHLY, CDR2 FYNNEI. V lost 2 bases and J lost 0, with 5 bases in between. This CDR3 spans 15 amino acids. DNA of the CDR3: TGTGCCAGCAGTGAACAAGCCTCTGGGGCCAACGTCCTGACTTTC. Translating gives CASSEQASGANVLTF.

This chain joins TRBV27 and TRBJ2-1; D is undetermined. There are 17 residues in the CDR3. The V gene lost 3 bases and the J gene lost 4 bases, with 19 bases spanning the gap. From germline, CDR1 is MNHEY and CDR2 SMNVEV (reference sequence). The CDR3 DNA sequence: TGTGCCAGCAGTTTTCTCCCCCTTGGGCAGATTTACAATGAGCAGTTCTTC. Amino acids: CASSFLPLGQIYNEQFF.